This TCR beta chain was observed in a study of cytomegalovirus exposure and HLA in healthy donors. Primers included in the PCR were 60 Vbeta and 13 Jbeta primers. Clones were sequenced by immunoSEQ multiplex PCR, and TCRdb holds only the in-frame ones, with some missing. The data contain around 93,000 clones, 82% of them seen just once; the ten biggest clones take up 3.8%. Trimming took 4 bases from V and 4 from J, leaving 17 bases between them. This CDR3 has 16 residues. Per the germline V gene, CDR1 is LNHDA and CDR2 is SQIVND (reference sequence). This clone turned up a few times. The antigen is undetermined. Notes on the study in general: In a later analysis, across HLA loci, associated TCR counts were highest for DRB1, lowest for HLA-C. V segments that were indistinguishable, TRBV6-2 and TRBV6-3 among them, were omitted from analysis.

The receptor was derived from a middle-aged man in good health and CMV-seronegative. The chain uses TRBV19 and TRBJ1-5; D is unresolved. The material sequenced was PBMCs. The CDR3 reads CASSKWEAGPNQPQHF. Here the CDR3 DNA reads TGTGCCAGTAGTAAGTGGGAGGCAGGTCCGAATCAGCCCCAGCATTTT. Full variable domain (remainder filled in from reference TRBV19 and TRBJ1-5): DGGITQSPKYLFRKEGQNVTLSCEQNLNHDAMYWYRQDPGQGLRLIYYSQIVNDFQKGDIAEGYSVSREKKESFPLTVTSAQKNPTAFYLCASSKWEAGPNQPQHFGDGTRLSIL.